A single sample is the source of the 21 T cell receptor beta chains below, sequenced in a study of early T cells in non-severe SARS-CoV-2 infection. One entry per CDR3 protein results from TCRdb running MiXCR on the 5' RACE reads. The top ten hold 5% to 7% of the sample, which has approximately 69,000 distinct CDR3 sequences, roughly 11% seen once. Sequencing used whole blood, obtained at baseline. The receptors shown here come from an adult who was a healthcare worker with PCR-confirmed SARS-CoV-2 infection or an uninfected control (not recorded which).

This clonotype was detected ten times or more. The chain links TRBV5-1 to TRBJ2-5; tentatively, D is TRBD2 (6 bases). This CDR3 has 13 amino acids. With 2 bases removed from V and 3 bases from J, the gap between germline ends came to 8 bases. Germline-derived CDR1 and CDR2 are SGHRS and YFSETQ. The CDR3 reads CASSFGGEETQYF. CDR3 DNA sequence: TGCGCCAGCAGCTTCGGGGGAGAAGAGACCCAGTACTTC.

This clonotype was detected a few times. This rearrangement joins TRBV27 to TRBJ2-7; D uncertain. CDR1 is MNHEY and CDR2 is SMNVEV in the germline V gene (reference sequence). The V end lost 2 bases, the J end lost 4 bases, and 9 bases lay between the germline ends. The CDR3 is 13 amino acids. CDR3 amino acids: CASSLRTNYEQYF. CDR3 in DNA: TGTGCCAGCAGTTTACGGACCAATTACGAGCAGTACTTC.

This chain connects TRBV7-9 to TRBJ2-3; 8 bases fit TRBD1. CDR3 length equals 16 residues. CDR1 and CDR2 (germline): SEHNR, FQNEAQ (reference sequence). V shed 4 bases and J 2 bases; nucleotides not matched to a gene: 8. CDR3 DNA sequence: TGTGCCAGCAGCTCGAGGGGACAGGCCGTCACAGATACGCAGTATTTT. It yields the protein CASSSRGQAVTDTQYF.

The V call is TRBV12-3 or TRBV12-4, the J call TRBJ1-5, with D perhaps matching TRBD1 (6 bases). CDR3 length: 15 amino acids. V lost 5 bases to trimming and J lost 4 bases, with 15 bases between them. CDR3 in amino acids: CASSPGGTTNQPQHF. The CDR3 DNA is TGTGCCAGCAGTCCGGGGGGCACCACGAATCAGCCCCAGCATTTT.

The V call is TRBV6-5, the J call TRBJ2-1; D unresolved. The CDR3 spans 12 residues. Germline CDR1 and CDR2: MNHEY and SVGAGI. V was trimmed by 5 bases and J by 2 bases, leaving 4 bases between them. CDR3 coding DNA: TGTGCCAGCAGTACACCCTACAATGAGCAGTTCTTC. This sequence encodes CASSTPYNEQFF.

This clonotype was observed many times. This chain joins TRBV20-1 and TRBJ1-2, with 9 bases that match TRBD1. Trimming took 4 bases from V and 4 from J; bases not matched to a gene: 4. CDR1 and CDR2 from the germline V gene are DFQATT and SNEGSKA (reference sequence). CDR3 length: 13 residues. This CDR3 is CSAIRDRVYGYTF. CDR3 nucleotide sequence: TGCAGTGCTATCCGGGACAGGGTCTATGGCTACACCTTC.

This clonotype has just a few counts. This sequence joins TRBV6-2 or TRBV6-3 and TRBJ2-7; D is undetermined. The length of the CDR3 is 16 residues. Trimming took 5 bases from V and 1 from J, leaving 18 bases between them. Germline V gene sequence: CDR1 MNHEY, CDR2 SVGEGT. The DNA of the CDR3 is TGTGCCAGCAGTGCAGGACCTCAGTTTGGGTCCTACGAGCAGTACTTC. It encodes CASSAGPQFGSYEQYF.

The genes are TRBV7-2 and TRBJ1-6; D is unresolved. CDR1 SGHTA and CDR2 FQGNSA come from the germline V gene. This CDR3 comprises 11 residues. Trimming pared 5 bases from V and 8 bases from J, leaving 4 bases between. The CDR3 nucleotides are TGTGCCAGCAGCCAGCATTCACCCCTCCACTTT. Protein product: CASSQHSPLHF.

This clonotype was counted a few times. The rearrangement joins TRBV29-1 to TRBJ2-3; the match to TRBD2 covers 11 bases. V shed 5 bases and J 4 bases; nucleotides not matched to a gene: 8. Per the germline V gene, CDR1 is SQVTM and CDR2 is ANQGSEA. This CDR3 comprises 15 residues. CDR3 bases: TGCAGCGTTCCTATAGCGGGGGGGCTGGCAGATACGCAGTATTTT. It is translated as CSVPIAGGLADTQYF.

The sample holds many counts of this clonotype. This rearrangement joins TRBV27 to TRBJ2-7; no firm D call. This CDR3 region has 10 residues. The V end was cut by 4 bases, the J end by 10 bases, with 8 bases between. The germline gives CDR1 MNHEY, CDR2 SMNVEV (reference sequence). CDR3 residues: CASSSPLQYF. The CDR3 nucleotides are TGTGCCAGCAGTTCCCCGCTCCAGTACTTC.

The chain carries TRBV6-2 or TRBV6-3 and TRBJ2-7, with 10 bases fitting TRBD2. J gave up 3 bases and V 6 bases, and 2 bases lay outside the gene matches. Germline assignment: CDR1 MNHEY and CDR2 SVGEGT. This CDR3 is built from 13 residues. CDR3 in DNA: TGTGCCAGCAGACTAGCGGGGAACTACGAGCAGTACTTC. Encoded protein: CASRLAGNYEQYF.

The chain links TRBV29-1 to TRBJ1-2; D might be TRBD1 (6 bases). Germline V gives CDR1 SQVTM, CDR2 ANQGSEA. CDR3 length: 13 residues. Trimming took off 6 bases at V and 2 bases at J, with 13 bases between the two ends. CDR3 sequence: CSVQEGHNYGYTF. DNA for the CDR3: TGCAGCGTCCAAGAGGGACACAACTATGGCTACACCTTC.

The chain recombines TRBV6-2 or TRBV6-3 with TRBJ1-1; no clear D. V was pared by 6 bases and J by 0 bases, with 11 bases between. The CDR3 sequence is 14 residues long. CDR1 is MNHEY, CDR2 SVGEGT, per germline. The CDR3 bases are TGTGCCAGCAGACCCCTTTACTTGAACACTGAAGCTTTCTTT. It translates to CASRPLYLNTEAFF.

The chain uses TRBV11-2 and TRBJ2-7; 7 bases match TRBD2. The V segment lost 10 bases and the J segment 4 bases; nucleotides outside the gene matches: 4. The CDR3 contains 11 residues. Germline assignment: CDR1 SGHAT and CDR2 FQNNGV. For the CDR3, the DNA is TGTGCCACCGGGCGGGGGTACGAGCAGTACTTC. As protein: CATGRGYEQYF. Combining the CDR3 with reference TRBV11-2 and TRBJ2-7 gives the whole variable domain EAGVAQSPRYKIIEKRQSVAFWCNPISGHATLYWYQQILGQGPKLLIQFQNNGVVDDSQLPKDRFSAERLKGVDSTLKIQPAKLEDSAVYLCATGRGYEQYFGPGTRLTVT.

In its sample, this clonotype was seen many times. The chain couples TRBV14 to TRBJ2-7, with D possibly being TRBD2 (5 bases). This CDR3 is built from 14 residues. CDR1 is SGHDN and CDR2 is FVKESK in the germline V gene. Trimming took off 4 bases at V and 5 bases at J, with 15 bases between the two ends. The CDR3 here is CASSLLDGVHEQYF. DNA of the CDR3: TGTGCCAGCAGCCTCCTCGACGGGGTCCACGAGCAGTACTTC.

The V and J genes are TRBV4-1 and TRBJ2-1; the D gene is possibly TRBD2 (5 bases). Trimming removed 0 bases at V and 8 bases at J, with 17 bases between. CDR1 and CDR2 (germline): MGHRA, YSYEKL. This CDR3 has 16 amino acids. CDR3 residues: CASSQEGGGMGYEQFF. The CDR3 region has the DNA TGCGCCAGCAGCCAAGAGGGCGGAGGAATGGGGTATGAGCAGTTCTTC.

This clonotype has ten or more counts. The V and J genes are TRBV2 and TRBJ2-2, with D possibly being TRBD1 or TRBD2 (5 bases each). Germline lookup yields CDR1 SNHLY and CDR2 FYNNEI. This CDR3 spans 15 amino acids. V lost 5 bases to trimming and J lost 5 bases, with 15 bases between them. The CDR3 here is CASSSGGAITGELFF. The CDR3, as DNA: TGTGCCAGCAGTTCTGGGGGAGCGATAACCGGGGAGCTGTTTTTT.

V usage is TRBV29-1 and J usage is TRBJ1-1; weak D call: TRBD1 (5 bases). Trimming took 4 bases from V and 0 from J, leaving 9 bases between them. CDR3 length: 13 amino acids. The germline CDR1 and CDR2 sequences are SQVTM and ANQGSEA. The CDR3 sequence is CSVAQTVNTEAFF. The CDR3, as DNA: TGCAGCGTTGCGCAGACAGTGAACACTGAAGCTTTCTTT.

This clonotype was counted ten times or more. The CDR3, as DNA: TGTGCCAGCAGCCCCCAAATGGGCGGACGGGCGAACACTGAAGCTTTCTTT. This sequence encodes CASSPQMGGRANTEAFF. The rearrangement links TRBV7-8 to TRBJ1-1, with no clear D. This CDR3 has 17 amino acids. Germline V gene sequence: CDR1 SGHVS, CDR2 FQNEAQ. The V gene lost 5 bases and the J gene lost 1 base, with 20 bases spanning the gap.

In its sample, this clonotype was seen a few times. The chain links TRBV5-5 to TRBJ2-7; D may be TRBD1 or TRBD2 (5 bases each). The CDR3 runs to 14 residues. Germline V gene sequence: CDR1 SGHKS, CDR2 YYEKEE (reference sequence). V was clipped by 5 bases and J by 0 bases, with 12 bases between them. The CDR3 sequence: CASRRDPVSYEQYF. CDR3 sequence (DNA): TGTGCCAGCAGACGGGACCCGGTCTCCTACGAGCAGTACTTC.

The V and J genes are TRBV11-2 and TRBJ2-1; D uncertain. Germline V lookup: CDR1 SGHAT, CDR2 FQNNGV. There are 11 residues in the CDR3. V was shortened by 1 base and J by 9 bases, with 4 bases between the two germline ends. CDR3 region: CASSLGGEQFF. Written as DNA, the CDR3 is TGTGCCAGCAGCTTAGGGGGTGAGCAGTTCTTC.